The T cell receptor beta chain under discussion was sequenced for a study of blood T cells in healthy people across ages. Germline lookup yields CDR1 SQVTM and CDR2 ANQGSEA. This CDR3 region has 14 residues. On this clonotype itself: Its matching antigen is unknown. One junction end does not reproduce the germline sequence, and a read error may be involved.

Alongside a J-beta primer mix, a sample-barcoded 5' primer served in a second PCR lasting roughly 7 to 11 cycles. TCRdb reanalysed the 5' RACE reads using MiXCR and keeps one entry per CDR3 protein. Of approximately 600,000 distinct CDR3 sequences in the sample, around three fifths were seen once. Findings and caveats of the study: Higher naive T cell percentage went strongly together with higher TCR beta diversity. Older age coincided with a roughly linear decline in TCR beta diversity per million T cells. More naive CD4+ cells and higher diversity were found in long-lived than in aged donors.

The sample providers were healthy Caucasian people from Russia, aged about 6 to 95. The specimen was blood. The receptor's source is a man aged 55 to 70 in good health. This chain links TRBV29-1 with TRBJ2-1; TRBD2 aligns across 12 bases. The CDR3: CSVPLAGGFNVQFF. CDR3 nucleotide sequence: TGCAGCGTTCCACTAGCGGGGGGATTCAATGTGCAGTTCTTC.